This is a list of T cell receptor beta chains from one sample in a study of CD8+CD57+ T cells in acquired aplastic anemia. TCRdb re-derived calls from the reads in MiXCR, one entry per CDR3 protein. Altogether 150,000 to 180,000 distinct CDR3 sequences are present, roughly 49% being singletons, with the ten largest covering less than 15%. Sequencing was performed on sorted CD4+, CD8+, or CD8+CD57+ T cells (not recorded which) from PBMCs. Source of these receptors: a human donor with aplastic anemia. The CDR3 runs from the conserved cysteine through the conserved F or W. A D gene is named only where the DNA matches it firmly. For some rows the clone size is stated as once, few or many, or as a class when expanded; others skip it.

DNA | CDR3 | D | size | J | V
TGTGCCATCAGTGATCTTTTAACGGGAGGGCCCAACGAGCAGTACTTC | CAISDLLTGGPNEQYF | TRBD2 | . | TRBJ2-7 | TRBV10-3
TGTGCCAGCAGGTCACAGGGGGCGGACGGAAACACCATATATTTT | CASRSQGADGNTIYF | TRBD1 | . | TRBJ1-3 | TRBV7-9
TGTGCCAGCAGCTGGGGACTAGCGGGGGGGACCTACAATGAGCAGTTCTTC | CASSWGLAGGTYNEQFF | TRBD2 | many | TRBJ2-1 | TRBV5-6
TGCAGTGCTTTGGCCCCGGACAGGGGGCGGCTCATGAACACTGAAGCTTTCTTT | CSALAPDRGRLMNTEAFF | TRBD1 | . | TRBJ1-1 | TRBV20-1
TGTGCCAGCAGCTTAGGAGGCCCACGCGAGCAGTACTTC | CASSLGGPREQYF | . | . | TRBJ2-7 | TRBV13
TGCGCCATCAGTGTTGACAGGAACTATGGCTACACCTTC | CAISVDRNYGYTF | . | . | TRBJ1-2 | TRBV10-2
TGCAGTGCCAGACAGGGGAATTCACCCCTCCACTTT | CSARQGNSPLHF | TRBD1 | few | TRBJ1-6 | TRBV20-1
TGTGCCACCAGTGACGGGGGACAGCCGAATCAGCCCCAGCATTTT | CATSDGGQPNQPQHF | TRBD1 | many | TRBJ1-5 | TRBV24-1
TGTGCCAGCAGCACTTTCAGGGAGACCCAGTACTTC | CASSTFRETQYF | . | . | TRBJ2-5 | TRBV7-2
TGTGCCAGCATAGGGGCGGGAACTGAAGCTTTCTTT | CASIGAGTEAFF | . | . | TRBJ1-1 | TRBV2
TGCAGTGCTAGAGTATCCCCGGGGAAGGAAGAATCACCCCTCCACTTT | CSARVSPGKEESPLHF | . | many | TRBJ1-6 | TRBV20-1
TGTGCCAGCTCCCCGACGGACAGCTTGAACACTGAAGCTTTCTTT | CASSPTDSLNTEAFF | . | many | TRBJ1-1 | TRBV9
TGCGCCAGCAGTGATTCAGCGGGGGGGCCTTACGAGCAGTACTTC | CASSDSAGGPYEQYF | TRBD2 | . | TRBJ2-7 | TRBV10-1
TGTGCCATCAGTGAAGTGGGACGTTCTATTGCGTACTTC | CAISEVGRSIAYF | . | . | TRBJ2-7 | TRBV10-3
TGCAGTGCTAGCTCCTACGCCCTAGCGGGGGGCCAAGAGACCCAGTACTTC | CSASSYALAGGQETQYF | TRBD2 | . | TRBJ2-5 | TRBV20-1
TGTGCCAGTAGTATTTTACAGGGTCATGAGCAGTACTTC | CASSILQGHEQYF | . | . | TRBJ2-7 | TRBV19
TGCAGTGCTAGGCCAGGGTCCATGAACACTGAAGCTTTCTTT | CSARPGSMNTEAFF | . | . | TRBJ1-1 | TRBV20-1
TGTGCCAGCAGCTTAGAAAGTCACACTGAAGCTTTCTTT | CASSLESHTEAFF | . | few | TRBJ1-1 | TRBV7-8
TGTGCCACCAGCAGAGATGATAGTGCAACTAATGAAAAACTGTTTTTT | CATSRDDSATNEKLFF | . | . | TRBJ1-4 | TRBV15
TGCAGTGCAGGACTAGCGGGAGGGCGCTCCTACAATGAGCAGTTCTTC | CSAGLAGGRSYNEQFF | TRBD2 | . | TRBJ2-1 | TRBV20-1
TGCGCCAGCAGCTTAGGGGGGACCTACTCCTACGAGCAGTACTTC | CASSLGGTYSYEQYF | . | . | TRBJ2-7 | TRBV5-1
TGTGCCACCAGTGATTCGAGGACAGGGGACTATGGCTACACCTTC | CATSDSRTGDYGYTF | TRBD1 | . | TRBJ1-2 | TRBV24-1
TGCAGTGTTCATCCCACCCAGCGGGGGGATTACAATGAGCAGTTCTTC | CSVHPTQRGDYNEQFF | TRBD2 | many | TRBJ2-1 | TRBV20-1
TGTGCCAGCAGTTTTCACGACAGGGGCGACTATGGCTACACCTTC | CASSFHDRGDYGYTF | TRBD1 | many | TRBJ1-2 | TRBV12-3/TRBV12-4
TGTGCCAGCTTAACTTCGCGGGGGACGCAGTATTTT | CASLTSRGTQYF | TRBD2 | many | TRBJ2-3 | TRBV12-3/TRBV12-4
TGCGCCAGCAGCTTGGTGAGGGCAGTCAACACCGGGGAGCTGTTTTTT | CASSLVRAVNTGELFF | . | . | TRBJ2-2 | TRBV5-1